This T cell receptor (beta chain) appears in the sequencing data of a study of CD8 T cell repertoires and HIV-1 epitope variants. Background on the study: Tested: three Gag epitope families, Nef HW9 and YT9. The baseline condition was 1M T cells left uncultured.

Profiled with immunoSEQ multiplex PCR; TCRdb holds only in-frame clones, not every one. The top ten hold 45% of the sample, which has 4,500 to 7,000 clones, over 50% seen once. Comment on this clone: No antigen is known for it.

The sequenced material came from cultured CD8+ T cells derived from PBMCs. The TCR was taken from a male donor with HIV.

In nucleotides, the CDR3 is TGTGCCAGTAGTATCGGGGGGTTCTATGGCTACACCTTC. Translated: CASSIGGFYGYTF. The rearrangement joins TRBV19 to TRBJ1-2; maybe TRBD1 (5 bases). The germline gives CDR1 LNHDA, CDR2 SQIVND (reference sequence). With 3 bases removed from V and 4 bases from J, the gap between germline ends came to 9 bases. This CDR3 contains 13 residues.